Presented here are 7 T cell receptor beta chains from one specimen sequenced in a study of blood T cells in healthy people across ages. Sample-barcoded 5' priming and a J-beta primer mix drove a second PCR of 7 to 11 cycles. One entry per CDR3 protein results from TCRdb running MiXCR on the 5' RACE reads. The repertoire holds 760,000 or so distinct CDR3 sequences, approximately 25% seen once, with under 9.5% in the top ten. The sample was also linked to a second study, of T cells of mothers and their children.

Sequences were obtained from blood. Receptors originate from a boy aged 5-17 years in good health.

In this sample, this clonotype turned up a few times. CDR3 DNA sequence: TGTGCCAGCAGCCCGACAGGGACGAAAGGAAACACCATATATTTT. It specifies CASSPTGTKGNTIYF. This chain uses TRBV6-5 with TRBJ1-3, with 7 bases lining up with TRBD1. Trimming at V came to 6 bases and at J to 4 bases, leaving 9 bases not matched to a gene. The CDR3 runs 15 residues. CDR1 MNHEY and CDR2 SVGAGI come from the germline V gene.

The chain employs TRBV6-5 and TRBJ2-3, with D possibly matching TRBD2 (5 bases). This CDR3 spans 14 amino acids. Per germline, CDR1 MNHEY and CDR2 SVGAGI. V shed 5 bases and J shed 2 bases, with 11 bases lying between them. CDR3 loop: CASSTGIPTDTQYF. The CDR3, as DNA: TGTGCCAGCAGTACCGGGATCCCCACAGATACGCAGTATTTT.

This rearrangement joins TRBV13 to TRBJ2-7; TRBD2 might be the D (6 bases). The germline V gene encodes CDR1 PRHDT and CDR2 FYEKMQ (reference sequence). The CDR3 runs 14 residues. The V and J ends lost 6 bases and 0 bases respectively, with 12 bases between them. CDR3 residues: CASSLLAASYEQYF. The CDR3 nucleotides are TGTGCCAGCAGTCTACTAGCTGCCTCCTACGAGCAGTACTTC.

The rearrangement links TRBV7-2 to TRBJ2-2; D gene ambiguous. CDR3 length equals 14 residues. V lost 1 base and J lost 3, with 6 bases in between. The V gene's germline CDR1 is SGHTA and CDR2 FQGNSA. CDR3 bases: TGTGCCAGCAGCTTAGGCTACTACACCGGGGAGCTGTTTTTT. Amino acids: CASSLGYYTGELFF. Variable domain in full (rest from reference TRBV7-2 and TRBJ2-2): GAGVSQSPSNKVTEKGKDVELRCDPISGHTALYWYRQSLGQGLEFLIYFQGNSAPDKSGLPSDRFSAERTGGSVSTLTIQRTQQEDSAVYLCASSLGYYTGELFFGEGSRLTVL.

The chain has TRBV28 and TRBJ2-5, with D perhaps TRBD1 (6 bases). Judging by the DNA end, TRBJ2-7 fits better; the J call may be wrong. In germline, CDR1 is MDHEN, CDR2 SYDVKM. The CDR3 has 12 amino acids. The CDR3 DNA reads TGTGCCAGCAGTTTTGGGGGCTGCGAGCAGTACTTC. Translated: CASSFGGCEQYF.

This chain uses TRBV7-8 with TRBJ2-7; D may be TRBD1 or TRBD2 (5 bases each). Germline V gene lookup returns CDR1 SGHVS and CDR2 FQNEAQ. Between the trimmed V and J ends, which lost 4 bases and 2 bases, there was a span of 18 bases. The CDR3 loop spans 16 amino acids. CDR3 DNA: TGTGCCAGCAGCTACCCTTCTCGGGGCCAACCCTACGAGCAGTACTTC. It codes for CASSYPSRGQPYEQYF.

This clonotype was found a few times. J is TRBJ2-3 and V is TRBV28, with 12 bases fitting TRBD2. The germline V gene has CDR1 MDHEN and CDR2 SYDVKM. V trimming: 6 bases; J trimming: 0 bases; junction bases outside the gene matches: 7. The CDR3 has 17 residues. The CDR3 DNA reads TGTGCCAGCAGACCTACTAGCGGGGGGCACAGCACAGATACGCAGTATTTT. Translating it yields CASRPTSGGHSTDTQYF. The variable domain in full, with the rest retrieved from reference TRBV28 and TRBJ2-3, is DVKVTQSSRYLVKRTGEKVFLECVQDMDHENMFWYRQDPGLGLRLIYFSYDVKMKEKGDIPEGYSVSREKKERFSLILESASTNQTSMYLCASRPTSGGHSTDTQYFGPGTRLTVL.